The rows below give T cell receptor beta chains drawn from one sample of a study of T cell responses to AZD1222 COVID-19 vaccine. Using immunoSEQ multiplex PCR, the repertoire was profiled, and TCRdb retains in-frame clones only, with some absent. The sample includes under 95,000 clones, 88% of them seen just once. The source material was peripheral blood, sampled 28 days after the second AZD1222 dose. The receptors derive from an adult who received the AZD1222 COVID-19 vaccine. Both conserved end residues are part of each CDR3. A D gene is named only where the DNA matches it firmly. A row's size may be missing; if present it is once, few, many or a size class.

j_call d_call clone_size v_call cdr3_aa cdr3_nt
TRBJ2-7 . . TRBV3-1/TRBV3-2 CASSQGPESSYEQYF TGTGCCAGCAGTCAAGGGCCGGAGAGCTCCTACGAGCAGTACTTC
TRBJ1-5 . . TRBV3-1/TRBV3-2 CASSLYRRHHQPQHF TGTGCCAGCAGCCTTTATCGTCGGCATCATCAGCCCCAGCATTTT
TRBJ2-2 . . TRBV27 CASSPLPSDPGELFF TGTGCCAGCAGTCCTCTTCCTAGCGATCCCGGGGAGCTGTTTTTT
TRBJ1-1 TRBD1 . TRBV28 CASSFIPQGLNTEAFF TGTGCCAGCAGTTTTATCCCACAGGGGTTAAACACTGAAGCTTTCTTT
TRBJ1-2 . . TRBV20-1 CSASVTFTGHYGYTF TGCAGTGCTAGTGTTACTTTTACGGGACACTATGGCTACACCTTC
TRBJ1-1 . . TRBV5-1 CASSLERRESTEAFF TGCGCCAGCAGCTTGGAGCGGAGGGAGAGCACTGAAGCTTTCTTT
TRBJ2-7 TRBD1 . TRBV5-1 CASSKPGTGFHEQYF TGCGCCAGCAGCAAGCCCGGGACAGGGTTCCACGAGCAGTACTTC
TRBJ2-2 TRBD2 . TRBV15 CATSRGGAGGLNTGELFF TGTGCCACCAGCAGAGGCGGAGCGGGAGGCCTGAACACCGGGGAGCTGTTTTTT
TRBJ2-3 . . TRBV3-1/TRBV3-2 CASSQSLGASGDTQYF TGTGCCAGCAGCCAAAGCCTTGGGGCGTCTGGGGATACGCAGTATTTT
TRBJ1-3 . . TRBV5-4 CASSLEGTRSGNTIYF TGTGCCAGCAGCTTGGAGGGGACACGCTCTGGAAACACCATATATTTT
TRBJ1-6 . . TRBV3-1/TRBV3-2 CASSQGPDNSPLHF TGTGCCAGCAGCCAGGGGCCGGATAATTCACCCCTCCACTTT
TRBJ1-2 . . TRBV7-8 CASSLLETNYGYTF TGTGCCAGCAGCTTGTTAGAGACAAACTATGGCTACACCTTC
TRBJ1-5 . once TRBV6-1 CASSEVRVLGNQPQHF TGTGCCAGCAGTGAAGTAAGGGTCCTTGGGAATCAGCCCCAGCATTTT
TRBJ1-5 TRBD1 . TRBV27 CASRFSGGADNQPQHF TGTGCCAGCAGATTTTCAGGGGGCGCCGACAATCAGCCCCAGCATTTT
TRBJ1-2 . . TRBV4-2 CASSQGYEVRYGYTF TGTGCCAGCAGCCAAGGGTATGAGGTCCGCTATGGCTACACCTTC
TRBJ2-1 . . TRBV9 CASSVVWRKNNEQFF TGTGCCAGCAGCGTAGTATGGAGAAAAAACAATGAGCAGTTCTTC
TRBJ2-3 TRBD2 . TRBV24-1 CATSGRTPGLAGGSSSTDTQYF TGTGCCACCAGTGGTAGGACCCCTGGACTAGCGGGAGGGAGCTCTAGCACAGATACGCAGTATTTT
TRBJ1-6 . . TRBV5-1 CASSLTTQSPLHF TGCGCCAGCAGCTTGACGACACAATCACCCCTCCACTTT
TRBJ2-3 TRBD2 . TRBV6-5 CASSYLAGTDTQYF TGTGCCAGCAGTTATCTAGCGGGCACAGATACGCAGTATTTT
TRBJ2-7 . once TRBV19 CASSPSSSSYEQYF TGTGCCAGTAGTCCGTCGTCGAGCTCCTACGAGCAGTACTTC
TRBJ2-7 . . TRBV19 CASSSGTRPYEQYF TGTGCCAGTAGTTCCGGGACTCGCCCCTACGAGCAGTACTTC
TRBJ1-3 . . TRBV7-2 CASSLAHRSGNTIYF TGTGCCAGCAGCTTAGCGCACAGGTCTGGAAACACCATATATTTT
TRBJ2-1 . . TRBV30 CAWSAVGRGNEQFF TGTGCCTGGAGTGCTGTGGGGCGAGGCAATGAGCAGTTCTTC
TRBJ2-7 . . TRBV30 CAWSVGNEQYF TGTGCCTGGAGTGTAGGCAACGAGCAGTACTTC
TRBJ2-2 TRBD2 once TRBV6-5 CASLSGKGTGELFF TGTGCCAGCCTTAGCGGGAAGGGCACCGGGGAGCTGTTTTTT
TRBJ2-7 . . TRBV27 CASSLQGTTYEQYF TGTGCCAGCAGCCTACAGGGGACTACCTACGAGCAGTACTTC
TRBJ1-3 . . TRBV7-6 CASSLSVRSSGNTIYF TGTGCCAGCAGCCTTAGTGTTCGGTCTTCTGGAAACACCATATATTTT
TRBJ1-5 TRBD1 . TRBV12-3/TRBV12-4 CASSGQGDQPQHF TGTGCCAGCAGCGGACAGGGGGATCAGCCCCAGCATTTT
TRBJ1-6 . once TRBV28 CASRSGGYSPLHF TGTGCCAGCCGCTCCGGGGGGTATTCACCCCTCCACTTT
TRBJ2-3 TRBD2 . TRBV7-9 CASSPRTSGNLRTDTQYF TGTGCCAGCAGCCCGCGGACTAGCGGGAACCTACGCACAGATACGCAGTATTTT
TRBJ1-1 . . TRBV27 CASSYLQATEAFF TGTGCCAGCAGTTACCTACAGGCCACTGAAGCTTTCTTT
TRBJ2-7 . . TRBV11-2 CASSRLAPTRLDSYEQYF TGTGCCAGCAGCCGGCTAGCGCCCACTCGCCTCGACTCCTACGAGCAGTACTTC
TRBJ2-7 . . TRBV20-1 CSASGAEQYF TGCAGTGCATCAGGGGCTGAGCAGTACTTC
TRBJ2-7 TRBD2 once TRBV7-9 CASSLTSGWHEQYF TGTGCCAGCAGCTTGACTAGCGGGTGGCACGAGCAGTACTTC
TRBJ2-2 . . TRBV5-1 CASSTTSPGQGELFF TGCGCCAGCAGCACCACCAGCCCAGGGCAGGGGGAGCTGTTTTTT
TRBJ1-1 . . TRBV18 CASSPGLRNEAFF TGTGCCAGCTCGCCGGGACTGAGGAATGAAGCTTTCTTT
TRBJ2-7 TRBD2 . TRBV7-9 CASSPQTSGKYEQYF TGTGCCAGCAGCCCCCAGACTAGCGGGAAGTACGAGCAGTACTTC
TRBJ2-2 . . TRBV15 CATSATDLYPTGELFF TGTGCCACCAGCGCGACAGATCTGTACCCCACCGGGGAGCTGTTTTTT
TRBJ2-2 TRBD2 once TRBV6-4 CASSDSPSGDTGELFF TGTGCCAGCAGTGACTCCCCTAGCGGGGACACCGGGGAGCTGTTTTTT
TRBJ2-3 TRBD2 once TRBV2 CASSGTSGSTDTQYF TGTGCCAGCAGTGGGACTAGCGGGAGCACAGATACGCAGTATTTT
TRBJ1-2 TRBD1 few TRBV6-5 CASRPGGTGGDGYTF TGTGCCAGCAGACCAGGGGGGACAGGGGGCGATGGCTACACCTTC
TRBJ2-4 TRBD2 . TRBV4-3 CASSQVFSGRAKNIQYF TGCGCCAGCAGCCAAGTGTTCAGCGGGAGGGCCAAAAACATTCAGTACTTC
TRBJ2-7 . . TRBV5-4 CASSLKGRGSYEQYF TGTGCCAGCAGCTTGAAGGGAAGGGGGTCCTACGAGCAGTACTTC
TRBJ2-2 . . TRBV19 CASGPGSGSNTGELFF TGTGCCAGTGGCCCGGGGAGCGGCTCGAACACCGGGGAGCTGTTTTTT
TRBJ2-7 . . TRBV2 CASSEEHGIYEQYF TGTGCCAGCAGTGAGGAACACGGGATCTACGAGCAGTACTTC
TRBJ2-3 TRBD2 few TRBV6-5 CASRDSGNTDTQYF TGTGCCAGCAGAGATAGCGGGAACACAGATACGCAGTATTTT
TRBJ1-3 . . TRBV12-3/TRBV12-4 CASSLRGNTIYF TGTGCCAGCAGCTTGAGGGGAAACACCATATATTTT
TRBJ2-7 . . TRBV7-9 CASRSGTVYEQYF TGTGCCAGTAGAAGCGGGACAGTCTACGAGCAGTACTTC
TRBJ2-7 TRBD1 . TRBV29-1 CSVVSAGQGALNEQYF TGCAGCGTTGTTTCCGCGGGACAGGGGGCGTTAAACGAGCAGTACTTC
TRBJ2-7 TRBD1 once TRBV6-5 CASNRGAYEQYF TGTGCCAGCAACAGGGGTGCCTACGAGCAGTACTTC
TRBJ2-7 . . TRBV5-1 CASSVGVSYEQYF TGCGCCAGCAGCGTAGGGGTATCCTACGAGCAGTACTTC
TRBJ1-3 . . TRBV11-1 CASSSGNSGNTIYF TGTGCCAGCAGCTCCGGAAACTCTGGAAACACCATATATTTT
TRBJ1-1 TRBD1 . TRBV18 CASSRQGDSTEAFF TGTGCCAGCTCACGACAGGGTGACAGCACTGAAGCTTTCTTT
TRBJ1-6 . . TRBV9 CASSGRATYNSPLHF TGTGCCAGCAGCGGGAGGGCTACCTATAATTCACCCCTCCACTTT
TRBJ2-1 . . TRBV2 CASSGLYSYNEQFF TGTGCCAGCAGTGGACTCTACTCCTACAATGAGCAGTTCTTC